This TCR beta chain was found in a study of CD8 T cells in Susac syndrome. Findings of the study overall: As the study acknowledged, the number of individuals in its TCR sequencing and HLA analysis was relatively small.

About this clonotype: As yet, its antigen is unknown.

Roughly 0.45 to 1 ug RNA was reverse transcribed with random hexamers. An immunoSEQ multiplex PCR amplified TCR beta CDR3 over 54 Vbeta and 13 Jbeta. In TCRdb, the immunoSEQ multiplex PCR reads were re-called with MiXCR into one record per CDR3 protein. The table lists roughly 130,000 distinct CDR3 sequences, 90% to 95% of them singletons. Specimen: CD4+ T cells from PBMCs. The receptor comes from a human donor in good health.

CDR3 region: CASSPLPTDYGYTF. In DNA form, the CDR3 reads TGTGCCAGTAGCCCGTTACCGACAGACTATGGCTACACCTTC. The rearrangement joins TRBV19 to TRBJ1-2; weak D call: TRBD1 (5 bases). Germline V gene lookup returns CDR1 LNHDA and CDR2 SQIVND (reference sequence). CDR3 length: 14 residues. Trimming removed 6 bases at V and 3 bases at J, with 14 bases between.